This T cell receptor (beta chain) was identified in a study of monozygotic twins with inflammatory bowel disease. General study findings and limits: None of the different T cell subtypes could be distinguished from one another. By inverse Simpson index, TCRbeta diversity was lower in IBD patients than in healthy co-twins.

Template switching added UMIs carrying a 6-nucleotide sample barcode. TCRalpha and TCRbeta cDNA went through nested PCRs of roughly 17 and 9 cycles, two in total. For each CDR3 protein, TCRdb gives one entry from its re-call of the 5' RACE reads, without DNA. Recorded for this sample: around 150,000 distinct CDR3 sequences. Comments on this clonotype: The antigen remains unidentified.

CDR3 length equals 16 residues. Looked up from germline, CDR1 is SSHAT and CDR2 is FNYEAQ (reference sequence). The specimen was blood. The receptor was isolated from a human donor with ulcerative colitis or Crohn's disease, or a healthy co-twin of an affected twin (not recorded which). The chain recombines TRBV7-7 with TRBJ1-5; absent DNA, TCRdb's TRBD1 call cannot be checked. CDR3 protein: CASSLAGTHSNQPQHF.